These T cell receptor beta chains were read from a single sample in a study of blood T cell repertoires in COVID-19. The assay was immunoSEQ multiplex PCR, and TCRdb's table has in-frame clones only and misses some. In the table there are around 200,000 clones, more than 70% of which are singletons. The sequenced material came from peripheral blood. These receptors came from a young man with active or convalescent COVID-19. Both conserved end residues are part of each CDR3. Each record gives: D gene, V gene, J gene, clone size, CDR3 DNA, CDR3 protein. D genes are given only for firm matches. Part of the rows lack a size; the others show once, few, many or a class for expanded clones.

D: .
V: TRBV19
J: TRBJ1-2
size: .
DNA: TGTGCCAGTAGTAAACTAAGCGGGACGGCTTATGGCTACACCTTC
CDR3: CASSKLSGTAYGYTF

D: .
V: TRBV6-5
J: TRBJ1-3
size: .
DNA: TGTGCCAGCGAGAAGATCTGGTCTGGAAACACCATATATTTT
CDR3: CASEKIWSGNTIYF

D: TRBD2
V: TRBV9
J: TRBJ2-3
size: .
DNA: TGTGCCAGCAGCGCCGGGACTAGCGGGATCGATACGCAGTATTTT
CDR3: CASSAGTSGIDTQYF

D: .
V: TRBV28
J: TRBJ1-6
size: .
DNA: TGTGCCAGCAGCTCCCCTGTACAGGGTAATAATTCACCCCTCCACTTT
CDR3: CASSSPVQGNNSPLHF

D: TRBD2
V: TRBV7-9
J: TRBJ2-2
size: .
DNA: TGTGCCAGCAGCTTAGCCCCAGCGGGGGGACATAACACCGGGGAGCTGTTTTTT
CDR3: CASSLAPAGGHNTGELFF

D: TRBD1
V: TRBV5-8
J: TRBJ1-5
size: .
DNA: TGTGCCAGCAGCTTATTAGGGACAGGGGCCGGCAATCAGCCCCAGCATTTT
CDR3: CASSLLGTGAGNQPQHF

D: .
V: TRBV5-4
J: TRBJ1-1
size: once
DNA: TGTGCCAGCAGCTCATACGCTAACAGTGAAGCTTTCTTT
CDR3: CASSSYANSEAFF

D: TRBD2
V: TRBV19
J: TRBJ2-1
size: once
DNA: TGTGCCAGTAGTATAGATCGCACTAGCGGGTCCTACAATGAGCAGTTCTTC
CDR3: CASSIDRTSGSYNEQFF

D: TRBD1
V: TRBV5-1
J: TRBJ1-1
size: .
DNA: TGCGCCAGCAGCTTGGGACAGGGTCGAAGCACTGAAGCTTTCTTT
CDR3: CASSLGQGRSTEAFF

D: .
V: TRBV5-1
J: TRBJ2-1
size: .
DNA: TGCGCCAGCAGCTTGGGAGTTTACAATGAGCAGTTCTTC
CDR3: CASSLGVYNEQFF

D: TRBD2
V: TRBV7-9
J: TRBJ2-3
size: .
DNA: TGTGCCAGCAGCCTACTAGCGGGAGGCCCCACAGATACGCAGTATTTT
CDR3: CASSLLAGGPTDTQYF

D: .
V: TRBV11-2
J: TRBJ2-3
size: once
DNA: TGTGCCAGCAGCTCCCGGGGAGGCGCGACCACAGATACGCAGTATTTT
CDR3: CASSSRGGATTDTQYF

D: TRBD2
V: TRBV5-4
J: TRBJ2-5
size: .
DNA: TGTGCCAGCAGCGACCATCTAGCGGTCCAAGAGACCCAGTACTTC
CDR3: CASSDHLAVQETQYF

D: .
V: TRBV30
J: TRBJ1-4
size: .
DNA: TGTGCCTGGGCCCAACACCGGACAGCTAAAAATGAAAAACTGTTTTTT
CDR3: CAWAQHRTAKNEKLFF

D: TRBD1
V: TRBV4-1
J: TRBJ2-6
size: once
DNA: TGCGCCAGCAGCCAAAAAATTACCGGGACAGGGGAGACCGGGGCCAACGTCCTGACTTTC
CDR3: CASSQKITGTGETGANVLTF

D: .
V: TRBV11-3
J: TRBJ2-1
size: .
DNA: TGTGCCAGCAGCTTACTCTCCCGGGGTAAAAATGAGCAGTTCTTC
CDR3: CASSLLSRGKNEQFF

D: .
V: TRBV21-1
J: TRBJ1-2
size: .
DNA: TGTGCCAGCAGCCGGAGCTATGGCTACACCTTC
CDR3: CASSRSYGYTF

D: TRBD1
V: TRBV4-2
J: TRBJ1-2
size: .
DNA: TGTGCCAGCAGCCAAGTGCCGGGACAGGGTTTTGACTATGGCTACACCTTC
CDR3: CASSQVPGQGFDYGYTF

D: .
V: TRBV6-5
J: TRBJ2-5
size: .
DNA: TGTGCCAGCAGCCTGATGGACTCCGGGGAGACCCAGTACTTC
CDR3: CASSLMDSGETQYF

D: TRBD1
V: TRBV4-1
J: TRBJ1-4
size: .
DNA: TGCGCCAGCAGCCAAGGGGACAGGGGACGTAATGAAAAACTGTTTTTT
CDR3: CASSQGDRGRNEKLFF

D: TRBD1
V: TRBV7-9
J: TRBJ2-7
size: .
DNA: TGTGCCAGCAGCCCAGGACAGGGGGGCACCTACGAGCAGTACTTC
CDR3: CASSPGQGGTYEQYF

D: .
V: TRBV10-2
J: TRBJ2-1
size: once
DNA: TGCGCCAGTGCCGGGACTCCGTACGATGAGCAGTTCTTC
CDR3: CASAGTPYDEQFF

D: TRBD1
V: TRBV10-3
J: TRBJ2-7
size: .
DNA: TGTGCCATCAGTCCTGGGACAGGGAACTACGAGCAGTACTTC
CDR3: CAISPGTGNYEQYF

D: TRBD2
V: TRBV7-2
J: TRBJ2-3
size: .
DNA: TGTGCCAGCAGCTTAGGACCCAGCGGGAGCTATGATACGCAGTATTTT
CDR3: CASSLGPSGSYDTQYF

D: TRBD2
V: TRBV6-5
J: TRBJ2-7
size: once
DNA: TGTGCCAGCAGTAGGACTAGCGGGAGTGTGGAGCAGTACTTC
CDR3: CASSRTSGSVEQYF

D: .
V: TRBV19
J: TRBJ1-2
size: few
DNA: TGTGCCAGTAGTATCTCCGACAGGGGCTACACCTTC
CDR3: CASSISDRGYTF

D: .
V: TRBV19
J: TRBJ1-1
size: .
DNA: TGTGCCAGTAGTACTTTGGGGGGGGTGAACACTGAAGCTTTCTTT
CDR3: CASSTLGGVNTEAFF

D: .
V: TRBV7-6
J: TRBJ2-1
size: once
DNA: TGTGCCAGCAGCCCCAGACAGGGGACTAACAATGAGCAGTTCTTC
CDR3: CASSPRQGTNNEQFF

D: .
V: TRBV30
J: TRBJ1-6
size: .
DNA: TGTGCCTGGAGTGTAGGAGGGGTGGATTCACCCCTCCACTTT
CDR3: CAWSVGGVDSPLHF

D: TRBD1
V: TRBV7-8
J: TRBJ1-2
size: once
DNA: TGTGCCAGCAGTCAGACAGGGGTCGTGCACTATGGCTACACCTTC
CDR3: CASSQTGVVHYGYTF

D: .
V: TRBV5-6
J: TRBJ2-5
size: .
DNA: TGTGCCAGCAGCCCACAAACGGGGTATCGGCAAGAGACCCAGTACTTC
CDR3: CASSPQTGYRQETQYF

D: TRBD1
V: TRBV19
J: TRBJ2-7
size: .
DNA: TGTGCCAGTAGCCCAAGGACAGGGTACGAGCAGTACTTC
CDR3: CASSPRTGYEQYF

D: .
V: TRBV15
J: TRBJ2-7
size: once
DNA: TGTGCCACCAGCAGAGTATCGACGGGTAGCTACGAGCAGTACTTC
CDR3: CATSRVSTGSYEQYF

D: TRBD1
V: TRBV7-6
J: TRBJ2-7
size: .
DNA: TGTGCCAGCAGCTTAGGTACAGGGGGCAGATCCTACGAGCAGTACTTC
CDR3: CASSLGTGGRSYEQYF

D: .
V: TRBV18
J: TRBJ2-7
size: .
DNA: TGTGCCAGCTCACCCGCAGGGGACCCCTACGAGCAGTACTTC
CDR3: CASSPAGDPYEQYF

D: TRBD1
V: TRBV5-5
J: TRBJ1-3
size: few
DNA: TGTGCCAGCAGTACTTCACTTCAGGGGGTCGGAAACACCATATATTTT
CDR3: CASSTSLQGVGNTIYF

D: TRBD1
V: TRBV6-2/TRBV6-3
J: TRBJ2-3
size: .
DNA: TGTGCCAGCAGCGAACCCCGGGACAGAGGCACAGATACGCAGTATTTT
CDR3: CASSEPRDRGTDTQYF

D: TRBD1
V: TRBV5-1
J: TRBJ1-1
size: .
DNA: TGCGCCAGCAGCCCGGGGACAGGGGGCGTCACTGAAGCTTTCTTT
CDR3: CASSPGTGGVTEAFF

D: TRBD1
V: TRBV7-9
J: TRBJ2-7
size: .
DNA: TGTGCCAGCAGCAGGGGACAGAACTACCTGATGAAGTACTTC
CDR3: CASSRGQNYLMKYF

D: .
V: TRBV7-9
J: TRBJ2-5
size: once
DNA: TGTGCCAGCAGCCCACAGCAAGAGACCCAGTACTTC
CDR3: CASSPQQETQYF

D: TRBD2
V: TRBV2
J: TRBJ2-3
size: .
DNA: TGTGCCAGCAGCCCGGGACTAGCGGTAGGCACAGATACGCAGTATTTT
CDR3: CASSPGLAVGTDTQYF

D: .
V: TRBV5-1
J: TRBJ2-7
size: .
DNA: TGCGCCAGCAGCTTGGGGGCCTACTCCTACGAGCAGTACTTC
CDR3: CASSLGAYSYEQYF

D: .
V: TRBV4-1
J: TRBJ1-6
size: .
DNA: TGCGCCAGCAGCCAAGATGGCGGTTATAATTCACCCCTCCACTTT
CDR3: CASSQDGGYNSPLHF

D: TRBD1
V: TRBV7-8
J: TRBJ1-2
size: few
DNA: TGTGCCAGCAGCTTAGTGGCAGGGGGCGCGACGGGCTACACCTTC
CDR3: CASSLVAGGATGYTF

D: .
V: TRBV27
J: TRBJ2-7
size: .
DNA: TGTGCCAGCAGTTTTTATGGGGCCCGACGGATCTACGAGCAGTACTTC
CDR3: CASSFYGARRIYEQYF

D: .
V: TRBV27
J: TRBJ2-7
size: .
DNA: TGTGCCAGCAGTTTACGAGGACAAAATACCTACGAGCAGTACTTC
CDR3: CASSLRGQNTYEQYF

D: TRBD2
V: TRBV27
J: TRBJ2-3
size: .
DNA: TGTGCCAGCAGTGAAAGACTAGCGGGAGGCTCAGATACGCAGTATTTT
CDR3: CASSERLAGGSDTQYF

D: .
V: TRBV21-1
J: TRBJ2-7
size: .
DNA: TGTGCCAGCAGCAAACGGTACGAGCAGTACTTC
CDR3: CASSKRYEQYF

D: TRBD2
V: TRBV5-4
J: TRBJ2-3
size: .
DNA: TGTGCCAGCAGCTTGGGCGGGGGGCAGGGGTCTGAGGCAGATACGCAGTATTTT
CDR3: CASSLGGGQGSEADTQYF

D: .
V: TRBV24-1
J: TRBJ1-3
size: .
DNA: TGTGCCACCAGTGACCCGGACAGCTCTGGAAACACCATATATTTT
CDR3: CATSDPDSSGNTIYF

D: .
V: TRBV10-2
J: TRBJ2-1
size: .
DNA: TGCGCCAGCGAAGCTCCAGGTGAGCAGTTCTTC
CDR3: CASEAPGEQFF

D: .
V: TRBV30
J: TRBJ1-1
size: few
DNA: TGTGCCTGGAACAGGGTTGGGACTGAAGCTTTCTTT
CDR3: CAWNRVGTEAFF

D: .
V: TRBV27
J: TRBJ1-2
size: .
DNA: TGTGCCAGCAGTTTCTCAGGGGTTGGCGGCTACACCTTC
CDR3: CASSFSGVGGYTF

D: .
V: TRBV6-5
J: TRBJ1-2
size: once
DNA: TGTGCCAGCAGCCCCGACAGGAACTATGGCTACACCTTC
CDR3: CASSPDRNYGYTF

D: .
V: TRBV6-1
J: TRBJ2-3
size: once
DNA: TGTGCCAGCAGTGAAGGACGGGCTAGGGGGTTGCCACAGTACACAGATACGCAGTATTTT
CDR3: CASSEGRARGLPQYTDTQYF

D: .
V: TRBV5-8
J: TRBJ1-6
size: .
DNA: TGTGCCAGCAGCTTTCGGGGGAATTCACCCCTCCACTTT
CDR3: CASSFRGNSPLHF